The 29 T cell receptor beta chains below come from one sample, sequenced in a study of glioma-infiltrating T cells after dendritic cell vaccination (TCRdb year 2016). Library generation was performed with the immunoSEQ multiplex PCR assay. TCRdb re-hosts the immuneACCESS table, in-frame sequences only. Its copies lack some clones; in the studies checked, an unresolved V gene accounts for under half of them, and the cause for the rest is not known. This sample has about 92,000 clones in its table, and 85% to 90% of those were observed once. The ten most abundant clones make up 15% to 19% of the sample. This specimen was blood, taken before dendritic cell vaccination. These receptors all come from a human donor with glioblastoma.

The rearrangement uses TRBV4-3 and TRBJ2-7; D perhaps matches TRBD1 (5 bases). From germline, CDR1 is LGHNA and CDR2 YSLEER. V shed 1 base and J shed 1 base, with 11 bases lying between them. The CDR3 extends over 15 amino acids. The CDR3 here is CASSQVGAGSYEQYF. The CDR3 DNA follows: TGCGCCAGCAGCCAAGTAGGTGCAGGGTCCTACGAGCAGTACTTC.

This sequence joins TRBV7-9 and TRBJ1-2; D might be TRBD1 (5 bases). Germline-derived CDR1 and CDR2 are SEHNR and FQNEAQ (reference sequence). V was shortened by 5 bases and J by 3 bases, with 13 bases between the two germline ends. CDR3 length: 14 amino acids. CDR3 nucleotide sequence: TGTGCCAGCAGCCGGGGGGAAGGAGACTATGGCTACACCTTC. Translating it yields CASSRGEGDYGYTF. The full variable domain, in which reference TRBV7-9 and TRBJ1-2 provide the parts outside the CDR3, is DTGVSQNPRHKITKRGQNVTFRCDPISEHNRLYWYRQTLGQGPEFLTYFQNEAQLEKSRLLSDRFSAERPKGSFSTLEIQRTEQGDSAMYLCASSRGEGDYGYTFGSGTRLTVV.

The V gene is TRBV7-9, the J gene TRBJ2-1; the match to TRBD2 covers 10 bases. CDR1 and CDR2 from the germline V gene are SEHNR and FQNEAQ (reference sequence). The junction had 14 bases not matched to a gene; V was cut back by 4 bases and J by 8 bases. This CDR3 is 17 amino acids long. Written as DNA, the CDR3 is TGTGCCAGCAGCTGGGCCGACTCTAGCGGGAGTAAAGATGAGCAGTTCTTC. Amino acid sequence: CASSWADSSGSKDEQFF.

This clone was counted only a few times. The chain uses TRBV6-5 and TRBJ2-2; 8 nucleotides align to TRBD2. Trimming cost V 5 bases and J 3 bases; bases outside gene matches: 2. The CDR3 runs 14 residues. Germline V CDR1 and CDR2: MNHEY, SVGAGI. Here the CDR3 DNA reads TGTGCCAGCAGTGAACTAGCGGACACCGGGGAGCTGTTTTTT. Its protein is CASSELADTGELFF.

The table lists this clone with many counts. The J gene is TRBJ1-3, the V gene TRBV5-1; no definite D call. This CDR3 is built from 17 residues. Trimming pared 0 bases from V and 4 bases from J, leaving 17 bases between. Germline assignment: CDR1 SGHRS and CDR2 YFSETQ. CDR3 amino acids: CASSLVGVEGLGNTIYF. CDR3 nucleotide sequence: TGCGCCAGCAGCTTGGTCGGGGTAGAAGGGCTCGGAAACACCATATATTTT.

The chain has TRBV7-9 and TRBJ1-2; 8 bases agree with TRBD1. CDR3 length: 15 amino acids. V was pared by 4 bases and J by 3 bases, with 7 bases of the junction left unmatched. Germline V gene data show CDR1 as SEHNR and CDR2 as FQNEAQ (reference sequence). The chain's CDR3 is CASSYFQGADYGYTF. CDR3 sequence (DNA): TGTGCCAGCAGCTACTTTCAGGGGGCTGACTATGGCTACACCTTC.

This clone was seen once. This chain connects TRBV13 to TRBJ2-5; D uncertain. The germline V gene has CDR1 PRHDT and CDR2 FYEKMQ (reference sequence). This CDR3 region has 13 residues. V lost 4 bases to trimming and J lost 5 bases, with 11 bases between them. The CDR3 DNA is TGTGCCAGCAGCTCCGGGTTGGAGGAGACCCAGTACTTC. This gives the protein CASSSGLEETQYF.

The chain links TRBV9 to TRBJ2-5, with D maybe TRBD2 (5 bases). The V and J ends lost 0 bases and 5 bases respectively, with 11 bases between them. Per the germline V gene, CDR1 is SGDLS and CDR2 is YYNGEE. The CDR3 consists of 14 residues. The CDR3 DNA reads as TGTGCCAGCAGCGTAGACCTAGCTGAGGAGACCCAGTACTTC. The encoded protein is CASSVDLAEETQYF. Combining the CDR3 with reference TRBV9 and TRBJ2-5 gives the whole variable domain DSGVTQTPKHLITATGQRVTLRCSPRSGDLSVYWYQQSLDQGLQFLIQYYNGEERAKGNILERFSAQQFPDLHSELNLSSLELGDSALYFCASSVDLAEETQYFGPGTRLLVL.

This clone was recorded a few times. One base separates it from a far larger clone, so it is likely a read error. The rearrangement links TRBV15 to TRBJ1-5; 9 bases match TRBD1. Germline-derived CDR1 and CDR2 are LNHNV and YYDKDF (reference sequence). This CDR3 has 15 amino acids. The CDR3 DNA is TGTGCCACCAGTTGGGACAGGGAGCTAAATCAGCCCCTGCATTTT. This encodes CATSWDRELNQPLHF.

The chain employs TRBV2 and TRBJ1-5, with TRBD1 matching 8 bases. With V trimmed by 6 bases and J by 4 bases, 5 bases remained unmatched. Germline CDR1 and CDR2: SNHLY and FYNNEI. The CDR3 is made up of 14 amino acids. In nucleotides, the CDR3 is TGTGCCAGCAGCCTCGGACAGGGTAATCAGCCCCAGCATTTT. Encoded protein: CASSLGQGNQPQHF.

This clone was seen a single time. The CDR3 is CASSTGQGNSPLHF. The CDR3 region has the DNA TGTGCCAGCAGCACGGGACAGGGGAATTCACCCCTCCACTTT. J is TRBJ1-6 and V is TRBV9; 10 bases are shared with TRBD1. CDR3 length: 14 amino acids. The V gene end was trimmed by 4 bases and the J gene end by 7 bases; junction bases not matched to a gene: 2. CDR1 SGDLS and CDR2 YYNGEE come from the germline V gene.

This chain connects TRBV9 to TRBJ1-1; 8 bases agree with TRBD1. Germline V gene data show CDR1 as SGDLS and CDR2 as YYNGEE. With V trimmed by 0 bases and J by 6 bases, 7 bases remained unmatched. The CDR3 has 15 amino acids. In nucleotides, the CDR3 is TGTGCCAGCAGCGTAGATCAGGGGGCGCGTCCTGAAGCTTTCTTT. It is translated as CASSVDQGARPEAFF.

The chain recombines TRBV7-9 with TRBJ2-1; D possibly corresponds to TRBD1 (5 bases). The V end lost 5 bases, the J end lost 7 bases, and 15 bases lay between the germline ends. Germline values: CDR1 SEHNR, CDR2 FQNEAQ (reference sequence). The CDR3 is 14 residues long. CDR3 protein: CASSRVGEKNEQFF. Here the CDR3 DNA reads TGTGCCAGCAGCCGGGTAGGGGAAAAAAATGAGCAGTTCTTC.

The table lists this clone with a count of one. V usage is TRBV7-8 and J usage is TRBJ1-1, with D possibly TRBD1 on 6 matching bases. The CDR3 spans 12 residues. CDR1 SGHVS and CDR2 FQNEAQ come from the germline V gene. The V end was cut by 3 bases, the J end by 7 bases, with 9 bases between. The CDR3 DNA reads as TGTGCCAGCAGCTTCCAGGGGTTTGAAGCTTTCTTT. Protein sequence: CASSFQGFEAFF.

The V call is TRBV28, the J call TRBJ1-5, with a weak D call TRBD1 (6 bases). The CDR3 extends over 15 amino acids. V lost 4 bases, J lost 6 bases, and 16 bases lay in between. Germline CDR1 and CDR2: MDHEN and SYDVKM. The CDR3, as DNA: TGTGCCAGCAGTTCGGGCAGGGCGACAGGTCAGCCCCAGCATTTT. It encodes CASSSGRATGQPQHF.

The chain joins TRBV6-5 to TRBJ2-1; D might be TRBD2 (5 bases). CDR1 MNHEY and CDR2 SVGAGI come from the germline V gene. The V end lost 6 bases, the J end lost 2 bases, and 14 bases lay between the germline ends. The CDR3 is made up of 15 amino acids. The CDR3 loop reads CASRLGLDPYNEQFF. CDR3 nucleotides: TGTGCCAGCAGACTCGGACTGGACCCCTACAATGAGCAGTTCTTC.

The V gene is TRBV4-2, the J gene TRBJ1-3; the match to TRBD1 covers 8 bases. The length of the CDR3 is 15 residues. Germline CDR1 reads LGHNA; CDR2 reads YNFKEQ. V was pared by 3 bases and J by 4 bases, with 5 bases of the junction left unmatched. CDR3 bases: TGTGCCAGCAGCCAGACAGGGGCTGACGGAAACACCATATATTTT. Translation: CASSQTGADGNTIYF.

This chain uses TRBV18 with TRBJ1-2; TRBD1 aligns across 8 bases. Germline assignment: CDR1 KGHSH and CDR2 LQKENI. The CDR3 has 13 amino acids. Trimming cost V 6 bases and J 8 bases; bases outside gene matches: 8. The CDR3 sequence: CASSRTGSLGYTF. Written as DNA, the CDR3 is TGTGCCAGCTCCCGGACAGGGTCCCTCGGCTACACCTTC.

The chain joins TRBV30 to TRBJ1-1, with D possibly matching TRBD1 (5 bases). The germline V gene encodes CDR1 GTSNPN and CDR2 SVGIG (reference sequence). Trimming took off 4 bases at V and 0 bases at J, with 15 bases between the two ends. This CDR3 spans 15 amino acids. CDR3 sequence reads: CAWNYGAVLNTEAFF. CDR3 DNA: TGTGCCTGGAACTATGGGGCGGTACTGAACACTGAAGCTTTCTTT.

This clone was counted only a few times. V gene TRBV28 combines with J gene TRBJ2-7, with D tentatively TRBD1 (7 bases). Germline V gene lookup returns CDR1 MDHEN and CDR2 SYDVKM. V gave up 4 bases and J gave up 6 bases, with 25 bases separating them. The length of the CDR3 is 17 residues. Written as DNA, the CDR3 is TGTGCCAGCAGTTCCCCCCCCGGGGGACAGTGGGGAGGCGAGCAGTACTTC. As protein: CASSSPPGGQWGGEQYF.

The rearrangement joins TRBV5-1 to TRBJ2-7; a weak D match, TRBD1 (6 bases). Looked up from germline, CDR1 is SGHRS and CDR2 is YFSETQ. The CDR3 extends over 15 amino acids. With 1 base removed from V and 2 bases from J, the gap between germline ends came to 13 bases. This CDR3 is CASSLLGQSAYEQYF. CDR3 bases: TGCGCCAGCAGCTTGCTGGGACAATCTGCCTACGAGCAGTACTTC.

The rearrangement joins TRBV6-1 to TRBJ1-5; D might be TRBD1 (5 bases). Trimming removed 10 bases at V and 0 bases at J, with 13 bases between. The CDR3 contains 14 residues. Germline values: CDR1 MNHNS, CDR2 SASEGT. This CDR3 is CAIQGPYSNQPQHF. CDR3 in DNA: TGTGCCATCCAGGGCCCCTATAGCAATCAGCCCCAGCATTTT.

V gene TRBV19 combines with J gene TRBJ2-7, with TRBD1 as a possible D gene (5 bases). With 4 bases removed from V and 0 bases from J, the gap between germline ends came to 10 bases. CDR1 and CDR2 from the germline V gene are LNHDA and SQIVND (reference sequence). CDR3 length: 14 amino acids. CDR3 bases: TGTGCCAGTAGTAAGACAGCTAGCTCCTACGAGCAGTACTTC. Amino acids: CASSKTASSYEQYF.

The chain recombines TRBV15 with TRBJ2-7; D possibly corresponds to TRBD2 (5 bases). There are 13 residues in the CDR3. The germline gives CDR1 LNHNV, CDR2 YYDKDF (reference sequence). Trimming pared 4 bases from V and 4 bases from J, leaving 11 bases between. In DNA form, the CDR3 reads TGTGCCACCAGCATTTGGACTGAATACGAGCAGTACTTC. This translates into CATSIWTEYEQYF.

This clone came up a few times. This chain uses TRBV18 with TRBJ1-3; D gene unclear. The germline V and J ends were trimmed by 5 bases and 0 bases, with 20 bases remaining between them. The CDR3 has 18 amino acids. The germline CDR1 and CDR2 sequences are KGHSH and LQKENI. The CDR3 reads CASSDNGYIRFSGNTIYF. The CDR3 region has the DNA TGTGCCAGCTCAGATAACGGGTACATCCGATTCTCTGGAAACACCATATATTTT. The entire variable domain, with the rest obtained from reference TRBV18 and TRBJ1-3, is as follows: NAGVMQNPRHLVRRRGQEARLRCSPMKGHSHVYWYRQLPEEGLKFMVYLQKENIIDESGMPKERFSAEFPKEGPSILRIQQVVRGDSAAYFCASSDNGYIRFSGNTIYFGEGSWLTVV.

The V and J genes are TRBV2 and TRBJ1-4; 9 bases align to TRBD1. J lost 6 bases, V lost 6 bases, and 11 bases had no gene match. The CDR3 consists of 16 residues. CDR1 and CDR2 (germline): SNHLY, FYNNEI. The CDR3 loop reads CASRTMLGQGYEKLFF. The CDR3 coding sequence is TGTGCCAGCAGGACCATGTTGGGACAGGGCTATGAAAAACTGTTTTTT.

This rearrangement joins TRBV13 to TRBJ2-5; 8 bases line up with TRBD1. CDR1 PRHDT and CDR2 FYEKMQ come from the germline V gene (reference sequence). V shed 4 bases and J 2 bases; nucleotides not matched to a gene: 6. This CDR3 region has 15 residues. In DNA form, the CDR3 reads TGTGCCAGCAGCTATGGACAGGGAAGACAAGAGACCCAGTACTTC. Translating it yields CASSYGQGRQETQYF.

V and J are TRBV15 and TRBJ2-7; TRBD2 might be the D (7 bases). The CDR3 sequence is 15 residues long. The V end was cut by 1 base, the J end by 5 bases, with 15 bases between. Germline V gives CDR1 LNHNV, CDR2 YYDKDF (reference sequence). In DNA, the CDR3 is TGTGCCACCAGCAGAGGTGGGGGGGGGCCCAACGAGCAGTACTTC. It is translated as CATSRGGGGPNEQYF.

This clone was detected only a few times. The genes are TRBV6-4 and TRBJ1-2; TRBD1 aligns across 9 bases. V shed 5 bases and J 6 bases; nucleotides not matched to a gene: 10. The length of the CDR3 is 15 residues. CDR1 and CDR2 (germline): MRHNA, SNTAGT. DNA of the CDR3: TGTGCCAGCAGTTATACCGGGACAGGGAGCGATGGCTACACCTTC. It codes for CASSYTGTGSDGYTF.